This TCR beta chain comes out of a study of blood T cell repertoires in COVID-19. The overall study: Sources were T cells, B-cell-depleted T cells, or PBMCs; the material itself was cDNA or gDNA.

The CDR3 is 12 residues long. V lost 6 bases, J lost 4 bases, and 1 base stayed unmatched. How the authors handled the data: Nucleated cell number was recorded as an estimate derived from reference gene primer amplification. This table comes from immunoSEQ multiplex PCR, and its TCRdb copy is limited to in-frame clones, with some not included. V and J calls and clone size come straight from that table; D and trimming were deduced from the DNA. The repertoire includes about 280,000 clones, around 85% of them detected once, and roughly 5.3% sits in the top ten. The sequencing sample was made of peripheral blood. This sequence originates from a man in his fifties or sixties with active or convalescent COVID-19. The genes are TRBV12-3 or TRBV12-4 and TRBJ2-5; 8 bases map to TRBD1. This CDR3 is CASSRGRETQYF. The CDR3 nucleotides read TGTGCCAGCAGCAGGGGGCGAGAGACCCAGTACTTC.